The 13 T cell receptor beta chains presented below share a single source sample, sequenced in a study of human T cells and chemical hapten exposure. A single record per CDR3 protein comes from TCRdb applying MiXCR to the RACE reads. The sample has more than 300,000 distinct CDR3 sequences, approximately 5.1% seen once. The time point was: pre-sensitization, week 0. Treatment described: therapeutic diphenylcyclopropenone sensitization with weekly scalp DPC. Specimen: whole blood, collected in connection with sensitization to the hapten diphenylcyclopropenone (DPC). The origin of the receptors is a woman aged 45-60 years with alopecia areata. Some clones in this sample may be carry-over from other donors' samples.

Only a few counts were recorded for this clonotype. The chain couples TRBV2 to TRBJ1-1, with D unresolved. Trimming shortened V by 6 bases and J by 1 base, and 6 bases separated the two germline ends. Germline V CDR1 and CDR2: SNHLY, FYNNEI. This CDR3 region has 12 residues. The DNA for the CDR3 is TGTGCCAGCAGAGTGGGGAACACTGAAGCTTTCTTT. Translated, it gives CASRVGNTEAFF.

In this sample, this clonotype turned up many times. The genes are TRBV4-1 and TRBJ2-7, with D maybe TRBD1 (6 bases). The CDR3 spans 15 residues. CDR1 MGHRA and CDR2 YSYEKL come from the germline V gene. The V end was cut by 1 base, the J end by 5 bases, with 15 bases between. The CDR3 region has the DNA TGCGCCAGCAGCCAAGGGGGCAGGGGAGCGGACGAGCAGTACTTC. This gives the protein CASSQGGRGADEQYF.

This sequence joins TRBV20-1 and TRBJ1-4; no reliable D call. The CDR3 contains 14 residues. The V and J ends lost 1 base and 0 bases respectively, with 6 bases between them. Germline V CDR1 and CDR2: DFQATT, SNEGSKA (reference sequence). The CDR3 nucleotides are TGCAGTGCTAGAGTAAGATCAACTAATGAAAAACTGTTTTTT. Its translation: CSARVRSTNEKLFF.

This clonotype was observed a handful of times. This chain links TRBV6-5 with TRBJ2-7; 11 bases agree with TRBD2. There are 14 residues in the CDR3. V lost 0 bases, J lost 7 bases, and 2 bases stayed unmatched. CDR1 is MNHEY and CDR2 is SVGAGI in the germline V gene. The CDR3 DNA follows: TGTGCCAGCAGTTACTCTCTAGCGGGAGGTGAGCAGTACTTC. Translation gives CASSYSLAGGEQYF.

Ten or more counts support this clonotype. This chain uses TRBV29-1 with TRBJ2-1; the D gene is possibly TRBD2 (5 bases). V dropped 5 bases and J dropped 4 bases, with 12 bases sitting between them. Germline CDR1 and CDR2: SQVTM and ANQGSEA. This CDR3 spans 13 amino acids. DNA of the CDR3: TGCAGCGTTCAGCGAGGGTCTTACAATGAGCAGTTCTTC. It yields the protein CSVQRGSYNEQFF.

This clonotype was found many times. The genes are TRBV7-2 and TRBJ1-5; D gene uncertain. Germline V gene lookup returns CDR1 SGHTA and CDR2 FQGNSA. This CDR3 comprises 13 residues. V was shortened by 1 base and J by 4 bases, with 5 bases between the two germline ends. This CDR3 reads CASSLVQNQPQHF. The DNA for the CDR3 is TGTGCCAGCAGCTTAGTACAGAATCAGCCCCAGCATTTT.

This clonotype was observed at least ten times. The genes are TRBV29-1 and TRBJ2-7; D gene ambiguous. This CDR3 is 11 amino acids long. Germline CDR1 SQVTM, CDR2 ANQGSEA. The V and J ends lost 4 bases and 3 bases respectively, with 7 bases between them. In DNA, the CDR3 is TGCAGCGTTGCCACGGACTACGAGCAGTACTTC. It is translated as CSVATDYEQYF.

Ten or more counts support this clonotype. J is TRBJ2-7 and V is TRBV20-1, with TRBD1 identical over 8 bases. Per the germline V gene, CDR1 is DFQATT and CDR2 is SNEGSKA (reference sequence). J gave up 5 bases and V 4 bases, and 10 bases lay outside the gene matches. CDR3 length: 14 residues. In DNA, the CDR3 is TGCAGTGCTACCAGGGGGCAGGGGGAGAACGAGCAGTACTTC. This translates into CSATRGQGENEQYF.

The genes are TRBV29-1 and TRBJ1-1, with TRBD1 matching over 7 bases. This CDR3 is built from 13 residues. The V and J ends lost 2 bases and 4 bases, in that order; junction bases with no gene match: 4. Looked up from germline, CDR1 is SQVTM and CDR2 is ANQGSEA. CDR3 region: CSVEPGGSTEAFF. CDR3 DNA sequence: TGCAGCGTTGAACCAGGGGGTAGCACTGAAGCTTTCTTT.

The rearrangement links TRBV4-2 to TRBJ1-5; 7 bases line up with TRBD1. Germline-derived CDR1 and CDR2 are LGHNA and YNFKEQ. Germline trimming cut 0 bases from V and 4 bases from J; bases unmatched to any gene: 9. CDR3 length: 17 amino acids. Written as DNA, the CDR3 is TGTGCCAGCAGCCAAGAAATTCTAGGACAGGAAAATCAGCCCCAGCATTTT. Translation: CASSQEILGQENQPQHF.

The CDR3 coding sequence is TGTGCCAGCAGCCAATTCCCTCCAGGGGAGGGCGGTGAAAAACTGTTTTTT. This encodes CASSQFPPGEGGEKLFF. The chain has TRBV3-1 and TRBJ1-4; maybe TRBD1 (6 bases). Germline CDR1 LGHDT, CDR2 YNNKEL (reference sequence). Trimming removed 2 bases from V and 7 bases from J, with 20 bases in between. The CDR3 has 17 residues.

This clonotype was counted only a few times. The chain has TRBV12-5 and TRBJ2-1; 7 bases map to TRBD1. There are 15 residues in the CDR3. With V trimmed by 2 bases and J by 7 bases, 8 bases remained unmatched. CDR1 and CDR2 from the germline V gene are LGHNT and FRNRAP. As DNA, the CDR3 is TGTGCTAGTGGTTTGTCCCCCCGGGACAGTAATGAGCAGTTCTTC. This gives the protein CASGLSPRDSNEQFF.

This clonotype occurred once. The genes are TRBV29-1 and TRBJ2-1; 11 bases align to TRBD2. Germline assignment: CDR1 SQVTM and CDR2 ANQGSEA. CDR3 size: 18 residues. The V segment lost 3 bases and the J segment 7 bases; nucleotides outside the gene matches: 17. The CDR3: CSVDNVAIAGGRSNEQFF. The CDR3 DNA sequence: TGCAGCGTTGATAACGTTGCTATAGCGGGAGGGCGGTCGAATGAGCAGTTCTTC.